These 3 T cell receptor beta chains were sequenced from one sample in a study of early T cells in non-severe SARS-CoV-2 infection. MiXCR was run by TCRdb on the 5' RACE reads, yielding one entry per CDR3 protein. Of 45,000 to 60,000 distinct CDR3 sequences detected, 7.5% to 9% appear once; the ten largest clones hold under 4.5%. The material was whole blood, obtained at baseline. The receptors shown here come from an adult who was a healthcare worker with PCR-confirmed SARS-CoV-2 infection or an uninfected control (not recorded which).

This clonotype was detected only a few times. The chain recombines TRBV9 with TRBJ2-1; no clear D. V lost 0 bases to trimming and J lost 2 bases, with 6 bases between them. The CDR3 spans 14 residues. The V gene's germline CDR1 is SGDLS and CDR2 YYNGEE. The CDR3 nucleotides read TGTGCCAGCAGCGTAGGTTCAGCCTACAATGAGCAGTTCTTC. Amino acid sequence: CASSVGSAYNEQFF.

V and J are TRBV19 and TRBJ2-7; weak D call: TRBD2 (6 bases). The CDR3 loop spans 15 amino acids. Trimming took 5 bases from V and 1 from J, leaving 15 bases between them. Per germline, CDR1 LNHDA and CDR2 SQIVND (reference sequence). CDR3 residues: CASSFGLAGSYEQYF. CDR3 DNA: TGTGCCAGTAGTTTTGGACTTGCGGGATCCTACGAGCAGTACTTC. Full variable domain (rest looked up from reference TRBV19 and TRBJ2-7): DGGITQSPKYLFRKEGQNVTLSCEQNLNHDAMYWYRQDPGQGLRLIYYSQIVNDFQKGDIAEGYSVSREKKESFPLTVTSAQKNPTAFYLCASSFGLAGSYEQYFGPGTRLTVT.

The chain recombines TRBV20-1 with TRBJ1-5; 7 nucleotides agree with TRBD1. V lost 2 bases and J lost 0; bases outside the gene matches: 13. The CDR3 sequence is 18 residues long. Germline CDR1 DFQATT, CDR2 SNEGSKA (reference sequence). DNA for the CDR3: TGCAGTGCTAGACCGGGAACAGGGGAACTTTATAGCAATCAGCCCCAGCATTTT. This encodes CSARPGTGELYSNQPQHF.